This TCR beta chain was retrieved from a study of blood T cell repertoires in COVID-19. Study summary: Nucleic acid was either cDNA or gDNA, and it came from T cells, B-cell-depleted T cells, or PBMCs.

Looked up from germline, CDR1 is KGHSH and CDR2 is LQKENI. The CDR3 contains 16 residues. V was shortened by 3 bases and J by 2 bases, with 14 bases between the two germline ends. Study processing details: Counts of nucleated cells, estimated from reference gene primer amplification, were obtained. Libraries were prepared by immunoSEQ multiplex PCR; TCRdb keeps only in-frame clonotypes and omits some of them. The V and J calls and the clone size are those of that table, but D and trimming were determined from the DNA. The sample shows more than 200,000 clones, 85% to 90% of them seen only once. The TCR was taken from a man older than 75 with acute or convalescent COVID-19. This sequence joins TRBV18 and TRBJ1-5; D is undetermined. The material sequenced was peripheral blood. Here the CDR3 DNA reads TGTGCCAGCTCACCTCAGCAAGGCGGCGGCAATCAGCCCCAGCATTTT. Translation gives CASSPQQGGGNQPQHF. The full variable domain, with the rest looked up from reference TRBV18 and TRBJ1-5, is NAGVMQNPRHLVRRRGQEARLRCSPMKGHSHVYWYRQLPEEGLKFMVYLQKENIIDESGMPKERFSAEFPKEGPSILRIQQVVRGDSAAYFCASSPQQGGGNQPQHFGDGTRLSIL.